The rows below give T cell receptor beta chains drawn from one sample of a study of regulatory T cells in long-lasting Graves disease. Each CDR3 protein gets one entry after TCRdb re-called the multiplex PCR reads with MiXCR. The sample holds hundreds of thousands of distinct CDR3 sequences; 20% to 25% are singletons and the top ten take 7% to 9%. The material sequenced was peripheral blood mononuclear cells (PBMCs), taken when the disease was refractory, from a patient treated with antithyroid drugs. The receptor source for this set is a female donor with Graves disease. Each CDR3 is given with its conserved first and last residue. D genes are given only for firm matches. Size is stated for part of the rows, as once, few or many counts, or as a class when the clone is expanded.

TGTGCCAGCAGTTCCGGACAGGCAAAAGAGACCCAGTACTTC	CASSSGQAKETQYF	many	TRBV28	TRBD1	TRBJ2-5
TGTGCCAGCAGCCCGCGGGTAGGAGAAACCGGGGAGCTGTTTTTT	CASSPRVGETGELFF	few	TRBV9	NA	TRBJ2-2
TGTGCCAGCAGTCCCCGGGAATCGACCGGGGAGCTGTTTTTT	CASSPRESTGELFF	many	TRBV12-3/TRBV12-4	NA	TRBJ2-2
TGTGCCAGCAGTTACTCTCCTAGCGGGTTCAGCACAGATACGCAGTATTTT	CASSYSPSGFSTDTQYF	NA	TRBV6-5	TRBD2	TRBJ2-3
TGTGCCAGCAGTTACTCGACAGGGAGGGCCTATGGCTACACCTTC	CASSYSTGRAYGYTF	NA	TRBV6-2/TRBV6-3	TRBD1	TRBJ1-2
TGTGCTAGTGGCCACACAACTAACTATGGCTACACCTTC	CASGHTTNYGYTF	NA	TRBV12-5	NA	TRBJ1-2
TGTGCCAGCAGCCCAGGGACAGGCGAGCAGTACTTC	CASSPGTGEQYF	many	TRBV12-3/TRBV12-4	TRBD1	TRBJ2-7
TGTGCCGGGGGGGAAGGGATCTCCGGGGAGCTGTTTTTT	CAGGEGISGELFF	NA	TRBV6-1	TRBD2	TRBJ2-2
TGTGCCAGCAGTCCCGGGACAGAGGACAATGAGCAGTTCTTC	CASSPGTEDNEQFF	few	TRBV12-3/TRBV12-4	TRBD1	TRBJ2-1
TGTGCGCCAACAATAGGCACCGGGGAGCTGTTTTTT	CAPTIGTGELFF	NA	TRBV11-1	NA	TRBJ2-2
TGTGCCAGCAGTCGGACAGGGAGGTGGACTAACTATGGCTACACCTTC	CASSRTGRWTNYGYTF	many	TRBV6-1	TRBD1	TRBJ1-2